This T cell receptor beta chain was recorded in a study of CD8 T cells in Susac syndrome. Study results and caveats: In Susac syndrome, CD8+ expansion was highest in TEMRA and active disease.

Diagnostic criteria defined recently for definite or probable disease were met by the Susac syndrome patients. Roughly 0.45 to 1 ug RNA was reverse transcribed with random hexamers. Coverage of TCR beta CDR3 amplification by immunoSEQ multiplex PCR extended to 54 Vbeta and 13 Jbeta. TCRdb re-called the immunoSEQ multiplex PCR reads through MiXCR, storing one row per CDR3 protein. The table includes tens of thousands of distinct CDR3 sequences, about 93% detected once. The CDR3 spans 22 residues. Germline trimming cut 3 bases from V and 1 base from J; bases unmatched to any gene: 15. A word on this clonotype: Its antigen remains unidentified.

Sample: CD8+ T cells from PBMCs. The chain employs TRBV23-1 and TRBJ2-1; 16 bases are shared with TRBD2. TRBV23-1 is an open reading frame, and its role is uncertain. The TCR was taken from a human donor with Susac syndrome. CDR3 residues: CASSHRDYGTSGGAWSYNEQFF. The CDR3, as DNA: TGCGCCAGCAGTCACCGGGACTACGGGACTAGCGGGGGGGCCTGGTCCTACAATGAGCAGTTCTTC.